This entry describes one TCR beta chain. Its antigen is not known. Every patient was untreated before thyroid surgery. The data derive from a study of metastatic and nonmetastatic thyroid tumors. Looking at the study overall: Thyroid patients, malignant and benign, had repertoires compared across blood and tumor or nodule tissue. The study's findings and limits: Benign nodules reportedly had significantly lower TCR beta diversity than malignant thyroid tumors in blood and tumor.

CDR3 length: 13 residues. The V end was cut by 6 bases, the J end by 1 base, with 9 bases between. CDR1 MNHNS and CDR2 SASEGT come from the germline V gene. Original processing methods: Differences in CDR3 between clinicopathological groups were drawn on to build a classifier intended to discriminate distant-metastatic papillary thyroid cancer patients. TCRdb re-called the PCR reads via MiXCR. In this record, the V and J calls reflect TCRdb's handling and not the investigators' own analysis. This table holds 30,000 to 35,000 clones, about a fifth found once. The clonotype originates from a male donor with papillary thyroid cancer or a benign thyroid nodule (not recorded which). Some clones in this sample may be carry-over from other donors' samples. The chain links TRBV6-1 to TRBJ1-1; D gene uncertain. Material: tumor tissue. The CDR3 nucleotides are TGTGCCAGCAGACAAACGGAGAACACTGAAGCTTTCTTT. It specifies CASRQTENTEAFF.